This T cell receptor beta chain was identified during a study of shared clonotypes between healthy human individuals. With respect to this clone: Distinct nucleotide sequences in the sample also encode this CDR3.

Naive CD8 cells comprised CD45RO-negative, CCR7-positively selected cells, excluding terminally differentiated effector memory CD45RA+ cells. The CDR3 runs to 13 residues. Trimming pared 1 base from V and 2 bases from J, leaving 5 bases between. In germline, CDR1 is MNHEY, CDR2 SMNVEV (reference sequence). Sequencing was performed with immunoSEQ multiplex PCR; in TCRdb, only in-frame clones are kept and a portion is missing. The sample includes millions of clones, about 95% of them seen just once. Material for sequencing was naive CD8+ T cells sorted from blood. The TCR sequence derives from a man younger than 35 in good health. The chain has TRBV27 and TRBJ1-1; D gene ambiguous. The CDR3 sequence is CASSLYSNTEAFF. The CDR3 nucleotides are TGTGCCAGCAGTTTATACAGTAACACTGAAGCTTTCTTT.